The rows below give T cell receptor beta chains drawn from one sample of a study of shared clonotypes between healthy human individuals. TCRdb's table, derived via immunoSEQ multiplex PCR, lists solely in-frame clones and lacks some. The sample yields about 1 million clones, approximately 72% seen once. Sequenced: memory CD4+ T cells sorted from blood. The receptor set was obtained from a man aged 18-30 years in good health. Both conserved end residues are part of each CDR3. The D gene is left open where the match is weak. Expanded clones are given a class, and other clones once, few, many or no size at all.

CDR3 protein: CAWSNPGTASYGYTF; CDR3 DNA: TGTGCCTGGAGTAACCCGGGGACAGCGAGCTATGGCTACACCTTC; clone size: .; V gene: TRBV30; D gene: TRBD1; J gene: TRBJ1-2
CDR3 protein: CASSLARGAAYEQYF; CDR3 DNA: TGTGCCAGCAGCTTAGCAAGGGGTGCCGCCTACGAGCAGTACTTC; clone size: .; V gene: TRBV7-6; D gene: .; J gene: TRBJ2-7
CDR3 protein: CASSGDRGETQYF; CDR3 DNA: TGTGCCAGCAGCGGGGACAGGGGAGAGACCCAGTACTTC; clone size: .; V gene: TRBV14; D gene: TRBD1; J gene: TRBJ2-5
CDR3 protein: CASSFHRGSDTQYF; CDR3 DNA: TGTGCCAGCAGCTTCCACAGGGGTTCGGATACGCAGTATTTT; clone size: .; V gene: TRBV7-2; D gene: TRBD1; J gene: TRBJ2-3
CDR3 protein: CASSPWEDTQYF; CDR3 DNA: TGTGCCAGCAGCCCTTGGGAAGATACGCAGTATTTT; clone size: .; V gene: TRBV7-9; D gene: .; J gene: TRBJ2-3
CDR3 protein: CASSLAGNTGELFF; CDR3 DNA: TGTGCCAGCAGCTTAGCCGGGAACACCGGGGAGCTGTTTTTT; clone size: .; V gene: TRBV7-9; D gene: .; J gene: TRBJ2-2
CDR3 protein: CASSPKQGGYGYTF; CDR3 DNA: TGTGCCAGCTCACCGAAACAGGGTGGCTATGGCTACACCTTC; clone size: .; V gene: TRBV18; D gene: .; J gene: TRBJ1-2
CDR3 protein: CASSILGLEAFF; CDR3 DNA: TGTGCCAGTAGTATCCTAGGCCTTGAAGCTTTCTTT; clone size: .; V gene: TRBV19; D gene: .; J gene: TRBJ1-1
CDR3 protein: CASSLSRIFYEQYF; CDR3 DNA: TGTGCCAGCAGTTTATCTAGGATCTTCTACGAGCAGTACTTC; clone size: .; V gene: TRBV27; D gene: .; J gene: TRBJ2-7
CDR3 protein: CASSPTGTEINEKLFF; CDR3 DNA: TGCGCCAGCAGCCCGACCGGGACAGAGATTAATGAAAAACTGTTTTTT; clone size: .; V gene: TRBV5-1; D gene: TRBD1; J gene: TRBJ1-4
CDR3 protein: CASRGGFSYEQYF; CDR3 DNA: TGTGCCAGCAGGGGTGGGTTCTCCTACGAGCAGTACTTC; clone size: once; V gene: TRBV2; D gene: .; J gene: TRBJ2-7
CDR3 protein: CASSGQTGEQYF; CDR3 DNA: TGTGCCAGCAGCGGACAGACAGGAGAGCAGTACTTC; clone size: .; V gene: TRBV7-6; D gene: .; J gene: TRBJ2-7
CDR3 protein: CAISDQGGYEQYF; CDR3 DNA: TGTGCCATCAGTGACCAGGGGGGCTACGAGCAGTACTTC; clone size: .; V gene: TRBV10-3; D gene: .; J gene: TRBJ2-7
CDR3 protein: CASSADRVNTEAFF; CDR3 DNA: TGTGCCAGCAGCGCCGACAGGGTAAACACTGAAGCTTTCTTT; clone size: .; V gene: TRBV11-3; D gene: TRBD1; J gene: TRBJ1-1
CDR3 protein: CASSLGQGNSPLHF; CDR3 DNA: TGTGCCAGCAGCCTGGGACAGGGGAATTCACCCCTCCACTTT; clone size: .; V gene: TRBV5-4; D gene: TRBD1; J gene: TRBJ1-6
CDR3 protein: CASSPSRPTNTGELFF; CDR3 DNA: TGTGCCAGCAGCCCCTCGAGACCTACGAACACCGGGGAGCTGTTTTTT; clone size: .; V gene: TRBV9; D gene: .; J gene: TRBJ2-2
CDR3 protein: CASSNTGQNYGYTF; CDR3 DNA: TGTGCCAGCAGCAACACAGGACAGAACTATGGCTACACCTTC; clone size: .; V gene: TRBV7-3; D gene: .; J gene: TRBJ1-2
CDR3 protein: CASSLGKVGSKETQYF; CDR3 DNA: TGCGCCAGCAGCCTGGGGAAGGTCGGTTCTAAAGAGACCCAGTACTTC; clone size: .; V gene: TRBV4-1; D gene: .; J gene: TRBJ2-5
CDR3 protein: CASSQGHLETQYF; CDR3 DNA: TGTGCCAGCTCACAGGGGCATTTGGAGACCCAGTACTTC; clone size: .; V gene: TRBV18; D gene: .; J gene: TRBJ2-5
CDR3 protein: CASSPGVSGNTIYF; CDR3 DNA: TGCGCCAGCAGCCCGGGGGTCTCTGGAAACACCATATATTTT; clone size: .; V gene: TRBV5-1; D gene: .; J gene: TRBJ1-3
CDR3 protein: CASRLALAGGLNEQFF; CDR3 DNA: TGTGCAAGTCGCTTAGCCCTAGCGGGAGGGCTAAATGAGCAGTTCTTC; clone size: .; V gene: TRBV12-2; D gene: .; J gene: TRBJ2-1
CDR3 protein: CASMGAENTEAFF; CDR3 DNA: TGTGCCAGCATGGGGGCCGAGAACACTGAAGCTTTCTTT; clone size: few; V gene: TRBV28; D gene: .; J gene: TRBJ1-1
CDR3 protein: CASSTQGTSGGSTGELFF; CDR3 DNA: TGCGCCAGCAGCACCCAGGGGACTAGCGGTGGCTCTACCGGGGAGCTGTTTTTT; clone size: .; V gene: TRBV5-1; D gene: TRBD2; J gene: TRBJ2-2
CDR3 protein: CATTGGRNEQYF; CDR3 DNA: TGTGCCACAACAGGGGGCAGGAACGAGCAGTACTTC; clone size: once; V gene: TRBV19; D gene: TRBD1; J gene: TRBJ2-7
CDR3 protein: CASRGQGGTEAFF; CDR3 DNA: TGTGCCAGCAGGGGGCAGGGGGGCACTGAAGCTTTCTTT; clone size: .; V gene: TRBV7-9; D gene: TRBD1; J gene: TRBJ1-1
CDR3 protein: CASREDYVLTDTQYF; CDR3 DNA: TGTGCCAGCAGGGAGGACTACGTCCTCACAGATACGCAGTATTTT; clone size: .; V gene: TRBV6-1; D gene: .; J gene: TRBJ2-3
CDR3 protein: CATSRDYPNRETQYF; CDR3 DNA: TGTGCCACCAGCAGAGATTATCCAAACCGGGAGACCCAGTACTTC; clone size: many; V gene: TRBV15; D gene: .; J gene: TRBJ2-5
CDR3 protein: CASGLQGIANEKLFF; CDR3 DNA: TGTGCTAGTGGACTACAGGGAATTGCTAATGAAAAACTGTTTTTT; clone size: once; V gene: TRBV12-5; D gene: .; J gene: TRBJ1-4
CDR3 protein: CASSQSDRFNQPQHF; CDR3 DNA: TGCGCCAGCAGTCAATCCGACCGCTTCAATCAGCCCCAGCATTTT; clone size: many; V gene: TRBV23-1; D gene: .; J gene: TRBJ1-5
CDR3 protein: CASSQSRVNQPQHF; CDR3 DNA: TGTGCCAGCAGCCAGAGCAGGGTAAATCAGCCCCAGCATTTT; clone size: .; V gene: TRBV11-2; D gene: .; J gene: TRBJ1-5
CDR3 protein: CASSLGQNQPQHF; CDR3 DNA: TGTGCCAGCAGCCTGGGACAGAATCAGCCCCAGCATTTT; clone size: .; V gene: TRBV7-9; D gene: TRBD1; J gene: TRBJ1-5
CDR3 protein: CASSLGGLNEQFF; CDR3 DNA: TGTGCCAGCAGCCTGGGGGGGCTCAATGAGCAGTTCTTC; clone size: .; V gene: TRBV6-5; D gene: .; J gene: TRBJ2-1
CDR3 protein: CASTTKTGAYGYTF; CDR3 DNA: TGTGCCAGCACGACAAAGACAGGAGCATATGGCTACACCTTC; clone size: .; V gene: TRBV18; D gene: .; J gene: TRBJ1-2
CDR3 protein: CASSLIGSDNSPLHF; CDR3 DNA: TGTGCCAGCAGCTTGATAGGGTCGGATAATTCACCCCTCCACTTT; clone size: .; V gene: TRBV5-5; D gene: .; J gene: TRBJ1-6
CDR3 protein: CSVVSYNEQFF; CDR3 DNA: TGCAGCGTTGTCTCCTACAATGAGCAGTTCTTC; clone size: .; V gene: TRBV29-1; D gene: .; J gene: TRBJ2-1
CDR3 protein: CASSVAPGPSEKLFF; CDR3 DNA: TGTGCCAGCAGCGTAGCCCCAGGTCCTAGTGAAAAACTGTTTTTT; clone size: .; V gene: TRBV9; D gene: .; J gene: TRBJ1-4
CDR3 protein: CASSFSPEGTGYTF; CDR3 DNA: TGTGCCAGCAGCTTCTCCCCGGAGGGCACTGGCTACACCTTC; clone size: .; V gene: TRBV7-3; D gene: .; J gene: TRBJ1-2
CDR3 protein: CASSPPGQGTEAFF; CDR3 DNA: TGTGCCAGCAGTCCCCCGGGGCAGGGCACTGAAGCTTTCTTT; clone size: .; V gene: TRBV6-5; D gene: .; J gene: TRBJ1-1
CDR3 protein: CASNEPANTEAFF; CDR3 DNA: TGCGCCAGCAATGAACCGGCGAACACTGAAGCTTTCTTT; clone size: .; V gene: TRBV5-1; D gene: .; J gene: TRBJ1-1
CDR3 protein: CASSGTQGVSNQPQHF; CDR3 DNA: TGTGCCAGCAGTGGTACCCAGGGGGTTAGCAATCAGCCCCAGCATTTT; clone size: few; V gene: TRBV2; D gene: TRBD1; J gene: TRBJ1-5
CDR3 protein: CASSKGPQGVSYEQYF; CDR3 DNA: TGTGCCAGCAGCAAAGGCCCACAGGGTGTCTCCTACGAGCAGTACTTC; clone size: .; V gene: TRBV21-1; D gene: .; J gene: TRBJ2-7
CDR3 protein: CASSLNAGKAKEQYF; CDR3 DNA: TGTGCCAGCAGCCTAAACGCGGGGAAGGCTAAGGAGCAGTACTTC; clone size: .; V gene: TRBV7-2; D gene: .; J gene: TRBJ2-7
CDR3 protein: CASSRAHGDTQYF; CDR3 DNA: TGTGCCAGCAGTAGGGCCCACGGAGATACGCAGTATTTT; clone size: .; V gene: TRBV28; D gene: .; J gene: TRBJ2-3
CDR3 protein: CASSLRGANTGELFF; CDR3 DNA: TGTGCCAGCAGTTTGCGGGGGGCGAACACCGGGGAGCTGTTTTTT; clone size: .; V gene: TRBV27; D gene: TRBD2; J gene: TRBJ2-2
CDR3 protein: CASSTLQGAYGYTF; CDR3 DNA: TGCGCCAGCAGCACCCTACAGGGGGCCTATGGCTACACCTTC; clone size: .; V gene: TRBV5-1; D gene: TRBD1; J gene: TRBJ1-2
CDR3 protein: CASSRTADTQYF; CDR3 DNA: TGTGCCAGCAGTAGGACTGCAGATACGCAGTATTTT; clone size: once; V gene: TRBV6-1; D gene: .; J gene: TRBJ2-3
CDR3 protein: CASSDRGSPPLHF; CDR3 DNA: TGTGCCAGCAGTGACAGGGGATCCCCACCCCTCCACTTT; clone size: .; V gene: TRBV6-5; D gene: TRBD1; J gene: TRBJ1-6
CDR3 protein: CASSPTHNEQFF; CDR3 DNA: TGTGCCAGCAGCCCCACCCACAATGAGCAGTTCTTC; clone size: .; V gene: TRBV11-2; D gene: .; J gene: TRBJ2-1
CDR3 protein: CASSPGGSSYNEQFF; CDR3 DNA: TGTGCCAGCAGTCCCGGTGGGAGCTCCTACAATGAGCAGTTCTTC; clone size: .; V gene: TRBV6-5; D gene: .; J gene: TRBJ2-1
CDR3 protein: CASGRASGVYEQYF; CDR3 DNA: TGTGCCAGCGGACGGGCTAGCGGGGTGTACGAGCAGTACTTC; clone size: .; V gene: TRBV7-2; D gene: TRBD2; J gene: TRBJ2-7
CDR3 protein: CASSVAGDGNYEQYF; CDR3 DNA: TGTGCCAGCAGCGTAGCCGGGGACGGGAACTACGAGCAGTACTTC; clone size: .; V gene: TRBV9; D gene: .; J gene: TRBJ2-7
CDR3 protein: CASSLPNRASNEQFF; CDR3 DNA: TGTGCCAGCAGCTTACCGAACAGAGCATCCAATGAGCAGTTCTTC; clone size: .; V gene: TRBV11-1; D gene: .; J gene: TRBJ2-1
CDR3 protein: CASSLTSGRDTQYF; CDR3 DNA: TGTGCCAGCAGTCTGACTAGCGGGAGAGATACGCAGTATTTT; clone size: .; V gene: TRBV7-9; D gene: TRBD2; J gene: TRBJ2-3
CDR3 protein: CASSLPRLVRTYNEQFF; CDR3 DNA: TGCGCCAGCAGCCTTCCCCGACTAGTCCGAACCTACAATGAGCAGTTCTTC; clone size: once; V gene: TRBV4-1; D gene: .; J gene: TRBJ2-1
CDR3 protein: CAWGQGSGQPQHF; CDR3 DNA: TGTGCCTGGGGACAGGGGTCAGGTCAGCCCCAGCATTTT; clone size: many; V gene: TRBV30; D gene: TRBD1; J gene: TRBJ1-5
CDR3 protein: CASSPGPPRRYEQYF; CDR3 DNA: TGTGCCAGCAGCCCTGGGCCTCCCCGACGGTACGAGCAGTACTTC; clone size: .; V gene: TRBV27; D gene: .; J gene: TRBJ2-7
CDR3 protein: CAWGGGETQYF; CDR3 DNA: TGTGCCTGGGGGGGAGGGGAGACCCAGTACTTC; clone size: .; V gene: TRBV30; D gene: TRBD2; J gene: TRBJ2-5
CDR3 protein: CASSLGAGGELFF; CDR3 DNA: TGTGCTAGCAGCTTAGGGGCTGGCGGGGAGCTGTTTTTT; clone size: .; V gene: TRBV7-7; D gene: .; J gene: TRBJ2-2
CDR3 protein: CAISAPGTKSSYEQYF; CDR3 DNA: TGTGCCATCAGTGCCCCCGGGACCAAAAGCTCCTACGAGCAGTACTTC; clone size: .; V gene: TRBV10-3; D gene: .; J gene: TRBJ2-7